Listed below are T cell receptor beta chains from one sample, sequenced in a study of blood T cell repertoires in COVID-19. The method was immunoSEQ multiplex PCR; TCRdb's version includes in-frame clones alone and lacks a portion of them. This sample has 380,000 or so clones, with 70% to 85% found just once. Sequences were obtained from peripheral blood. These receptors originate from a human donor with acute or convalescent COVID-19. The donor label of this sample is uncertain. CDR3s include the opening cysteine and the closing phenylalanine or tryptophan. A D gene is named only where the DNA matches it firmly. Clone size is given for some rows only: seen once, a few or many times, or a class if the clone is expanded.

clone_size j_call v_call d_call cdr3_aa cdr3_nt
NA TRBJ1-5 TRBV19 TRBD1 CASSTRTGSVSNQPQHF TGTGCCAGTAGTACAAGGACAGGTTCGGTTAGCAATCAGCCCCAGCATTTT
NA TRBJ1-4 TRBV7-9 NA CASRPWTENEKLFF TGTGCCAGCAGACCCTGGACAGAAAATGAAAAACTGTTTTTT
NA TRBJ2-5 TRBV6-5 NA CASSPDSQETQYF TGTGCCAGCAGTCCGGACAGCCAAGAGACCCAGTACTTC
NA TRBJ1-2 TRBV28 TRBD1 CAILNHRGLNYGYTF TGTGCCATACTAAACCACAGGGGGCTCAACTATGGCTACACCTTC
few TRBJ2-5 TRBV5-1 TRBD1 CASHRQGASKETQYF TGCGCCAGCCACCGACAGGGAGCCTCCAAAGAGACCCAGTACTTC
NA TRBJ1-3 TRBV28 NA CASRFPTGQGNTIYF TGTGCCAGCAGGTTTCCGACAGGACAAGGAAACACCATATATTTT
NA TRBJ2-2 TRBV5-5 TRBD2 CASSLGGAGGLYTGELFF TGTGCCAGCAGCTTGGGGGGAGCGGGAGGACTCTACACCGGGGAGCTGTTTTTT
once TRBJ1-5 TRBV29-1 NA CSVEISGSNQPQHF TGCAGCGTTGAAATTTCGGGTAGCAATCAGCCCCAGCATTTT
NA TRBJ1-1 TRBV30 NA CAWRQTGTTEAFF TGTGCCTGGAGGCAAACAGGGACCACTGAAGCTTTCTTT
NA TRBJ1-4 TRBV7-9 TRBD1 CASSRNHRGNEKLFF TGTGCCAGCAGCCGGAATCACAGGGGAAATGAAAAACTGTTTTTT
once TRBJ1-4 TRBV11-2 TRBD1 CASSWRTGRREKLFF TGTGCCAGCAGCTGGCGGACAGGGCGGCGGGAAAAACTGTTTTTT
NA TRBJ2-3 TRBV4-2 TRBD2 CASSQEGTSGSWKLTDTQYF TGTGCCAGCAGCCAAGAGGGGACTAGCGGGAGCTGGAAACTCACAGATACGCAGTATTTT
once TRBJ1-5 TRBV28 TRBD1 CASRRGTGVSNQPQHF TGTGCCAGCAGACGCGGGACAGGGGTATCCAATCAGCCCCAGCATTTT
NA TRBJ1-6 TRBV5-1 TRBD1 CASSLVGGQASYSPLHF TGCGCCAGCAGCTTGGTAGGGGGCCAGGCGAGTTATTCACCCCTCCACTTT
many TRBJ1-6 TRBV6-5 TRBD1 CASSWTGNNSPLHF TGTGCCAGCAGTTGGACAGGCAATAATTCACCCCTCCACTTT
NA TRBJ1-4 TRBV29-1 NA CSVGGSLNEKLFF TGCAGCGTTGGCGGCAGCCTTAATGAAAAACTGTTTTTT
NA TRBJ2-2 TRBV21-1 NA CASSKAKGAGQDTGELFF TGTGCCAGCAGCAAAGCAAAGGGGGCAGGGCAAGACACCGGGGAGCTGTTTTTT
few TRBJ1-2 TRBV6-5 TRBD1 CASRQGLYGYTF TGTGCCAGCCGACAGGGCCTATATGGCTACACCTTC
NA TRBJ2-2 TRBV19 NA CASSPTPNTGELFF TGTGCCAGTTCACCTACTCCGAACACCGGGGAGCTGTTTTTT
once TRBJ2-1 TRBV6-2/TRBV6-3 TRBD2 CASSYLLAAGGNEQFF TGTGCCAGCAGTTACCTACTAGCGGCCGGAGGGAATGAGCAGTTCTTC
NA TRBJ2-2 TRBV18 TRBD1 CASSKTGSDTGELFF TGTGCCAGCTCAAAGACAGGGTCGGACACCGGGGAGCTGTTTTTT
NA TRBJ1-1 TRBV2 NA CASRYREGNTEAFF TGTGCCAGCAGGTACAGGGAGGGGAACACTGAAGCTTTCTTT
NA TRBJ1-4 TRBV7-9 NA CASSRATGSNEKLFF TGTGCCAGCAGCAGAGCCACAGGATCTAATGAAAAACTGTTTTTT
NA TRBJ1-4 TRBV6-1 NA CASRGTGEKLFF TGTGCCAGCAGGGGTACAGGTGAAAAACTGTTTTTT
NA TRBJ2-5 TRBV19 TRBD2 CASKQSGGAETQYF TGTGCCAGTAAACAGAGCGGGGGGGCGGAGACCCAGTACTTC
NA TRBJ1-1 TRBV3-1/TRBV3-2 NA CASSPFRNTEAFF TGTGCCAGCAGCCCGTTCAGGAACACTGAAGCTTTCTTT
NA TRBJ1-5 TRBV6-5 NA CASSSRGGGDQPQHF TGTGCCAGCAGTTCGAGAGGGGGTGGGGATCAGCCCCAGCATTTT
NA TRBJ1-1 TRBV29-1 NA CSVVRDTEAFF TGCAGCGTTGTCCGGGACACTGAAGCTTTCTTT
once TRBJ2-7 TRBV19 TRBD1 CASSRQGARNEQYF TGTGCCAGTAGTAGACAGGGGGCAAGGAACGAGCAGTACTTC
NA TRBJ2-7 TRBV27 TRBD2 CASSGLAGGERSYEQYF TGTGCCAGCAGTGGCCTAGCGGGAGGTGAACGATCCTACGAGCAGTACTTC